A selection of T cell receptor beta chains follows, all from one sample in a study of T-cell reconstitution after alpha-beta-depleted transplantation in children. TCRdb re-called the PCR reads with MiXCR, one entry per CDR3 protein. The sample has 330,000 or so distinct CDR3 sequences, about 7.3% seen once; the top ten hold over 7.5%. Sequenced material: peripheral blood, taken 360 days after TCRalphabeta/CD19-depleted stem cell transplant. The receptor set was obtained from a female patient aged 2-9 years who had a stem cell transplant for Fanconi anemia, so the T cells may come from the graft donor. The CDR3 runs from the conserved cysteine through the conserved F or W.

>TRBJ2-1|TRBV6-1
CASRRPGLGAGEQFF
>TRBJ1-1|TRBV15
CATSRDGVPGQINTEAFF
>TRBJ2-5|TRBV20-1
CSARFVRRETQYF
>TRBJ2-1|TRBV6-1
CASRPTGYNEQFF
>TRBJ2-7|TRBV5-6
CASSLNRDGISYEQYF
>TRBJ2-6|TRBV3-1
CASSQVSRAGGPGANVLTF
>TRBJ2-6|TRBV18
CASSPPLSGANVLTF
>TRBJ2-5|TRBV9
CASSQGQYLQETQYF
>TRBJ2-5|TRBV10-3
CAISPDSLEYF
>TRBJ2-1|TRBV20-1
CSAREGIAYNEQFF
>TRBJ1-2|TRBV28
CASSFGSGRRIYGYTF